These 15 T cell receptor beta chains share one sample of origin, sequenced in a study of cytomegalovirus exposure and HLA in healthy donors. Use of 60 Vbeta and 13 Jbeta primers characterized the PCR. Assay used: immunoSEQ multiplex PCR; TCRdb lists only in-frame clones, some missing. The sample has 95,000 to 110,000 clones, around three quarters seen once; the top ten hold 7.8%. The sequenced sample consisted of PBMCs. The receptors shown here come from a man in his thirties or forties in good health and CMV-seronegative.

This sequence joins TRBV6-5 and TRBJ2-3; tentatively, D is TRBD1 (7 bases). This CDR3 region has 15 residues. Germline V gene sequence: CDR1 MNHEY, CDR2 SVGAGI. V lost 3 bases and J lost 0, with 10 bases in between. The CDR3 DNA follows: TGTGCCAGCAGTTATGCGGGACAGAGCACAGATACGCAGTATTTT. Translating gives CASSYAGQSTDTQYF.

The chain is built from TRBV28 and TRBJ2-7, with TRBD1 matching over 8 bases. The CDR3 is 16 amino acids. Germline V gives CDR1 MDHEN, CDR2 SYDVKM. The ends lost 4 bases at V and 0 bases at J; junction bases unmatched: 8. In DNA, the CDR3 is TGTGCCAGCAGTTCGCCGGGACAGGATATCTCCTACGAGCAGTACTTC. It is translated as CASSSPGQDISYEQYF.

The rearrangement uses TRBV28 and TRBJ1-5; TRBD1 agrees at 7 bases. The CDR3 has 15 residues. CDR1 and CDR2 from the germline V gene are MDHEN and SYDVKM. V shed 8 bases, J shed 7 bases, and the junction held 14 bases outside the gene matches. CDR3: CASAGTEYSWQPQHF. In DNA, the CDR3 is TGTGCCAGCGCCGGGACAGAGTATTCTTGGCAGCCCCAGCATTTT.

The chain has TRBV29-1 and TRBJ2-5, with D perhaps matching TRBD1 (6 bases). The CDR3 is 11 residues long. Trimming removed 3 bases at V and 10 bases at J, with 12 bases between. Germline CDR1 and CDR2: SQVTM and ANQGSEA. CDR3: CSVERVRGQYF. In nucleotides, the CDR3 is TGCAGCGTTGAGAGAGTCAGGGGCCAGTACTTC.

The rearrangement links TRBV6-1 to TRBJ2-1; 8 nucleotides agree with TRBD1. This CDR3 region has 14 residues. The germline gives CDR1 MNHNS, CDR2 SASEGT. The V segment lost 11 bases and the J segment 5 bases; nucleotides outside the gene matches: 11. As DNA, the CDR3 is TGTGCCGGACAGGGCGGCTGGGCGAACAATGAGCAGTTCTTC. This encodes CAGQGGWANNEQFF.

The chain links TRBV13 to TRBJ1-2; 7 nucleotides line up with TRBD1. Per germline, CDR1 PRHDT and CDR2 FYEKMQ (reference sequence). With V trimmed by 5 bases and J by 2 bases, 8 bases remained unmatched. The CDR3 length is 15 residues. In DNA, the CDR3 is TGTGCCAGCAGCGACCGTGGGACAGCCAACTATGGCTACACCTTC. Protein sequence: CASSDRGTANYGYTF.

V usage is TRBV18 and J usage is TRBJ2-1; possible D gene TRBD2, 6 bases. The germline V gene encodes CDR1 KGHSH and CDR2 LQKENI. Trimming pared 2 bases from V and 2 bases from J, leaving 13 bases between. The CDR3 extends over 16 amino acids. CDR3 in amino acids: CASSPAGSSAYNEQFF. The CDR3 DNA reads TGTGCCAGCTCACCAGCCGGGTCTAGCGCCTACAATGAGCAGTTCTTC.

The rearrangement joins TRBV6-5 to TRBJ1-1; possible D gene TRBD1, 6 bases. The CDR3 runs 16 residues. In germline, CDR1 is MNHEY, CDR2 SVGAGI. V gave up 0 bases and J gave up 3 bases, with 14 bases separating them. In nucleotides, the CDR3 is TGTGCCAGCAGTTACTCGGGGGGGCGCAGGTACACTGAAGCTTTCTTT. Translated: CASSYSGGRRYTEAFF.

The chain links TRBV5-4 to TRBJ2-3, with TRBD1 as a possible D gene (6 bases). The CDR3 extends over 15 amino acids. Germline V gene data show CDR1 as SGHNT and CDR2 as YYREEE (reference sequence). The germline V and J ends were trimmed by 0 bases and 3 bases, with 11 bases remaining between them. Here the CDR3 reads CASSLGGQQTDTQYF. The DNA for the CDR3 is TGTGCCAGCAGCTTGGGTGGACAGCAAACAGATACGCAGTATTTT.

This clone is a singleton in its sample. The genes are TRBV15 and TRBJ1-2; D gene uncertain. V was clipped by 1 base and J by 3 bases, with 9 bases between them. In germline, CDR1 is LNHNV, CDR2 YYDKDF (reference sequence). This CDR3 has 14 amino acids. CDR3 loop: CATSRGGDYYGYTF. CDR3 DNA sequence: TGTGCCACCAGCAGAGGGGGAGACTACTATGGCTACACCTTC.

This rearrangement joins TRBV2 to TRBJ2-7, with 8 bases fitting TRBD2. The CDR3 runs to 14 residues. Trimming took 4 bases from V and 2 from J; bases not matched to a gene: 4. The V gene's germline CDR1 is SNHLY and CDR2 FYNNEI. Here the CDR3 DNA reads TGTGCCAGCAGTGTGGGACTAGGGCCCTACGAGCAGTACTTC. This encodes CASSVGLGPYEQYF. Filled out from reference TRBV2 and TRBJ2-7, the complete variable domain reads EPEVTQTPSHQVTQMGQEVILRCVPISNHLYFYWYRQILGQKVEFLVSFYNNEISEKSEIFDDQFSVERPDGSNFTLKIRSTKLEDSAMYFCASSVGLGPYEQYFGPGTRLTVT.

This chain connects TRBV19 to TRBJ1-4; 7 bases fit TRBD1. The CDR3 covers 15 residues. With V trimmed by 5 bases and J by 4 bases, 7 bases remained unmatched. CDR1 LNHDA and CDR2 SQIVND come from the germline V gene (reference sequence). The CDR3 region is CASSLRQGLNEKLFF. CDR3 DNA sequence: TGTGCCAGTAGTTTACGACAGGGCCTTAATGAAAAACTGTTTTTT.

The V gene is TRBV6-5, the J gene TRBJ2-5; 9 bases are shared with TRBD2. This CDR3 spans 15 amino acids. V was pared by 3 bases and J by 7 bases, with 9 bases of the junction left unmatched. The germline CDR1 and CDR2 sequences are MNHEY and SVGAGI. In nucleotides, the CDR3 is TGTGCCAGCAGTTATGTATCTGCGGGAGGGGGGACCCAGTACTTC. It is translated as CASSYVSAGGGTQYF.

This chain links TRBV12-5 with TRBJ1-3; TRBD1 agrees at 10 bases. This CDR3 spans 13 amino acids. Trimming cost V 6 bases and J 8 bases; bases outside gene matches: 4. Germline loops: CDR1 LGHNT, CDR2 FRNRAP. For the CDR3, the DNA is TGTGCTAGTGGACCCGGACAGGGGGACACCATATATTTT. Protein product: CASGPGQGDTIYF.

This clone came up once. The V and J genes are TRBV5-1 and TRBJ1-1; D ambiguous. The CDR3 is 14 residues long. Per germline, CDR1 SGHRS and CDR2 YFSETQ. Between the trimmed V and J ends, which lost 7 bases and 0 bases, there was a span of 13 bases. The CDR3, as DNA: TGCGCCAGCTCGGCCAGGCAGGTGAACACTGAAGCTTTCTTT. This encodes CASSARQVNTEAFF.